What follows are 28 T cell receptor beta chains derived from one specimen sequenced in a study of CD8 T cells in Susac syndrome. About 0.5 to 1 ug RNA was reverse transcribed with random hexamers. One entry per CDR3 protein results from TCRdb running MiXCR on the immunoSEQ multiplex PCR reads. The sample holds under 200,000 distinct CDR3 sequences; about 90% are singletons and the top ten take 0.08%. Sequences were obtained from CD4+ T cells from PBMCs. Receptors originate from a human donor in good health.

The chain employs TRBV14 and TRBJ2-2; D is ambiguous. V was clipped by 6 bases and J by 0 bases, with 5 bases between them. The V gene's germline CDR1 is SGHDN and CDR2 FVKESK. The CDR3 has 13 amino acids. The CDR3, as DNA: TGTGCCAGCAGTCGGACGAACACCGGGGAGCTGTTTTTT. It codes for CASSRTNTGELFF.

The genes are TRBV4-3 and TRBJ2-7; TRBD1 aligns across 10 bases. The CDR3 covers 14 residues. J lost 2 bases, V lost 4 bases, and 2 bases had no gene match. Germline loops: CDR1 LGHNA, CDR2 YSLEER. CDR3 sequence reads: CASSRDRGPYEQYF. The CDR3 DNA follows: TGCGCCAGCAGCCGGGACAGGGGCCCCTACGAGCAGTACTTC.

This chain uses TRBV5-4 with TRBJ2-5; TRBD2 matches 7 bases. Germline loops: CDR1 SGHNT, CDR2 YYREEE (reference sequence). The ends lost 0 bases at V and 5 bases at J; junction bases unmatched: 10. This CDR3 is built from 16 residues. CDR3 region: CASSLAGGGLGETQYF. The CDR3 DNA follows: TGTGCCAGCAGCTTGGCCGGGGGAGGGCTGGGGGAGACCCAGTACTTC. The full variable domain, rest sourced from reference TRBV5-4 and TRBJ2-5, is ETGVTQSPTHLIKTRGQQVTLRCSSQSGHNTVSWYQQALGQGPQFIFQYYREEENGRGNFPPRFSGLQFPNYSSELNVNALELDDSALYLCASSLAGGGLGETQYFGPGTRLLVL.

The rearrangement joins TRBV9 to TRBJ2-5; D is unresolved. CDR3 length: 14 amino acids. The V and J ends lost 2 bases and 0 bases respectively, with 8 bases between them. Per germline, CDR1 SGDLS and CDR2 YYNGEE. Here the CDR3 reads CASSVGSYQETQYF. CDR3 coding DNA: TGTGCCAGCAGCGTCGGCAGCTACCAAGAGACCCAGTACTTC.

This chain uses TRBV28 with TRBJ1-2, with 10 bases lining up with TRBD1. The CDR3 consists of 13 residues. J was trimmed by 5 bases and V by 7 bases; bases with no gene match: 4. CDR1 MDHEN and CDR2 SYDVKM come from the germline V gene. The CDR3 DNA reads TGTGCCAGCATCTCGGACAGGGGGTATGGCTACACCTTC. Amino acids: CASISDRGYGYTF.

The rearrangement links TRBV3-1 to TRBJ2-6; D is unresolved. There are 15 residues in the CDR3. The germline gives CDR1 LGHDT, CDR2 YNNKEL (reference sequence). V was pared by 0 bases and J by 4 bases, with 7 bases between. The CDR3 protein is CASSQESKGANVLTF. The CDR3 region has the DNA TGTGCCAGCAGCCAAGAAAGTAAAGGGGCCAACGTCCTGACTTTC.

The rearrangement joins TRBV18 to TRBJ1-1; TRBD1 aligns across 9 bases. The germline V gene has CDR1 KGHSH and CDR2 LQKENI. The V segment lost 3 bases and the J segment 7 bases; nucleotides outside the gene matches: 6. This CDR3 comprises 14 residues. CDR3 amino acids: CASSPTGGEVEAFF. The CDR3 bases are TGTGCCAGCTCACCTACAGGGGGCGAGGTTGAAGCTTTCTTT.

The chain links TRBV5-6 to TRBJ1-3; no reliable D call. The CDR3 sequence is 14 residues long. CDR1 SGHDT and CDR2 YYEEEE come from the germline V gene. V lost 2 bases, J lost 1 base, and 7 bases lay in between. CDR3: CASSLLASGNTIYF. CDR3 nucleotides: TGTGCCAGCAGCTTATTGGCGTCTGGAAACACCATATATTTT.

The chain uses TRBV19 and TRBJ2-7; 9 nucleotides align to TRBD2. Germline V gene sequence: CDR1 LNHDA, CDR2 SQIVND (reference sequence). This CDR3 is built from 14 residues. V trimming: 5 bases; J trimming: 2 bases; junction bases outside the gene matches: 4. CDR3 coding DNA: TGTGCCAGTAGTCGAGCGGGGGGCGCCTACGAGCAGTACTTC. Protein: CASSRAGGAYEQYF.

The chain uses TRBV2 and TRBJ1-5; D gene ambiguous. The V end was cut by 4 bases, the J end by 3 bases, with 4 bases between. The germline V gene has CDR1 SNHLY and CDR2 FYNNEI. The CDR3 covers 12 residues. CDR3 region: CASSGVNQPQHF. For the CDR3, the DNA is TGTGCCAGCAGTGGGGTCAATCAGCCCCAGCATTTT.

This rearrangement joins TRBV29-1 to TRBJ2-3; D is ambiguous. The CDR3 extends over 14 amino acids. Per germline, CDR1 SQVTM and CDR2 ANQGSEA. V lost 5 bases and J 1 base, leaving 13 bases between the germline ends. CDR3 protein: CSVFISLGTDTQYF. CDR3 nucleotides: TGCAGCGTTTTTATCTCCCTCGGCACAGATACGCAGTATTTT.

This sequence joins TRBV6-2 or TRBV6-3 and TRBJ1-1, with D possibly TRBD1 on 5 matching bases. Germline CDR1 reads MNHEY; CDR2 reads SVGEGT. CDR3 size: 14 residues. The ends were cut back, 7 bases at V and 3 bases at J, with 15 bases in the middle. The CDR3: CASKLWGRHTEAFF. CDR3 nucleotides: TGTGCCAGCAAGCTATGGGGGAGGCACACTGAAGCTTTCTTT.

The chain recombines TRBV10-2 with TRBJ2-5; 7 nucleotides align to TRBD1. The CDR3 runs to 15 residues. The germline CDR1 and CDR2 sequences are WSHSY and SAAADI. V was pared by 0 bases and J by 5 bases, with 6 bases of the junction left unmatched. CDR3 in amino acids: CASSESAGGQETQYF. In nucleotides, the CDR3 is TGCGCCAGCAGTGAGTCGGCAGGGGGTCAGGAGACCCAGTACTTC.

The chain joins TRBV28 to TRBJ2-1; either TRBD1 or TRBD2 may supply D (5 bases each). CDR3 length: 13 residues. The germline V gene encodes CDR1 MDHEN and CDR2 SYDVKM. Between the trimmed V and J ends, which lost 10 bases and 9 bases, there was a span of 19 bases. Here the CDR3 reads CATREAQRGEQFF. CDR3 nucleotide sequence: TGTGCCACCAGGGAAGCCCAACGGGGTGAGCAGTTCTTC.

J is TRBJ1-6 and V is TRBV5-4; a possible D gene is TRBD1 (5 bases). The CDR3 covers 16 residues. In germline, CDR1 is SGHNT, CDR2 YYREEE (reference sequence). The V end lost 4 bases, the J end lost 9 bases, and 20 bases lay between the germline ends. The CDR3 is CASSVGDGIHISPLHF. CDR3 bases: TGTGCCAGCAGCGTTGGGGACGGGATTCATATTTCACCCCTCCACTTT.

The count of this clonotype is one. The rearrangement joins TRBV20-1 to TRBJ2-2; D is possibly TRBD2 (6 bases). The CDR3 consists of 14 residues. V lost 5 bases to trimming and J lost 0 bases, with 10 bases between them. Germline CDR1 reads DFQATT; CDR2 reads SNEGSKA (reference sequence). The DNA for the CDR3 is TGCAGTGCTGGACTAAATCCGAACACCGGGGAGCTGTTTTTT. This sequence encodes CSAGLNPNTGELFF.

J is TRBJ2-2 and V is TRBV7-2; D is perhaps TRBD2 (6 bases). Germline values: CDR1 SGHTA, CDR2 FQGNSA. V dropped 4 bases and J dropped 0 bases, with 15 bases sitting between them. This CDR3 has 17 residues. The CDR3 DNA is TGTGCCAGCAGCTCCGGCCCTCCGGGGGCGAACACCGGGGAGCTGTTTTTT. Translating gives CASSSGPPGANTGELFF.

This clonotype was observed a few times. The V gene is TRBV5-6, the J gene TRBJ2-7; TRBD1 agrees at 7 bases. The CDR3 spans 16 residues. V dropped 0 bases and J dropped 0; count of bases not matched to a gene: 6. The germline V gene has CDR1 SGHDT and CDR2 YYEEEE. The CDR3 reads CASSLVRDSSSYEQYF. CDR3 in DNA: TGTGCCAGCAGCTTGGTACGGGACAGTTCCTCCTACGAGCAGTACTTC.

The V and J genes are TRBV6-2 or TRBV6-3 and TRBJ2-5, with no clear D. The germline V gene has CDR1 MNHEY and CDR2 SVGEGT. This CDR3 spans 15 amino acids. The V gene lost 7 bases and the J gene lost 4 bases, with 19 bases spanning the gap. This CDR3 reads CASNLRPGDRETQYF. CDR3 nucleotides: TGTGCCAGCAACCTTCGCCCGGGTGACCGAGAGACCCAGTACTTC.

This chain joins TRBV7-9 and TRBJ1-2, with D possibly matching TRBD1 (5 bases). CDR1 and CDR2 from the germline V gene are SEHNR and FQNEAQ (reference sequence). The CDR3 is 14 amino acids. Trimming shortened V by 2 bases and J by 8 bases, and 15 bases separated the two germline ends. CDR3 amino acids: CASSLFGGEGGYTF. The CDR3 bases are TGTGCCAGCAGCTTATTCGGAGGGGAGGGCGGCTACACCTTC. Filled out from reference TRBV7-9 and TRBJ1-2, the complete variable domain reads DTGVSQNPRHKITKRGQNVTFRCDPISEHNRLYWYRQTLGQGPEFLTYFQNEAQLEKSRLLSDRFSAERPKGSFSTLEIQRTEQGDSAMYLCASSLFGGEGGYTFGSGTRLTVV.

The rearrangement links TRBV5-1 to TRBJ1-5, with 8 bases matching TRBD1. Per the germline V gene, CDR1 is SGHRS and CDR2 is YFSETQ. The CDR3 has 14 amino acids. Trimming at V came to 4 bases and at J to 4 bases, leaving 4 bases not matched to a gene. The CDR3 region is CASSPDRDNQPQHF. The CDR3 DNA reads TGCGCCAGCAGCCCGGACAGGGATAATCAGCCCCAGCATTTT. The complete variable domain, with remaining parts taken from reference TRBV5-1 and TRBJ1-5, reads KAGVTQTPRYLIKTRGQQVTLSCSPISGHRSVSWYQQTPGQGLQFLFEYFSETQRNKGNFPGRFSGRQFSNSRSEMNVSTLELGDSALYLCASSPDRDNQPQHFGDGTRLSIL.

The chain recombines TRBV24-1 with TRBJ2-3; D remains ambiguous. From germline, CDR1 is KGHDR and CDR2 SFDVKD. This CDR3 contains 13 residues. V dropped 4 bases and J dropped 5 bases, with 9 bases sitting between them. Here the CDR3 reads CATSEGDEDTQYF. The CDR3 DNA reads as TGTGCCACCAGTGAGGGTGATGAAGATACGCAGTATTTT.

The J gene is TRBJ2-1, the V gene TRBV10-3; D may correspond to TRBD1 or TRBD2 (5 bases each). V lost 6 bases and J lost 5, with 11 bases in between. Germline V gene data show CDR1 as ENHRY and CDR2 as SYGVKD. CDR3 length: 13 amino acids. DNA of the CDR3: TGTGCCATCAGCCGGGGACCGAACAATGAGCAGTTCTTC. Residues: CAISRGPNNEQFF.

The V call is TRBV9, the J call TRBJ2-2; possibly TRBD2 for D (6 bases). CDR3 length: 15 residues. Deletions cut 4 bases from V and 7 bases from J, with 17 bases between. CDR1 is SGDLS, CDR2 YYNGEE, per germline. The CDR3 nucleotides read TGTGCCAGCAGCCGAGACTGGGGGGAGTACGGGGAGCTGTTTTTT. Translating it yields CASSRDWGEYGELFF.

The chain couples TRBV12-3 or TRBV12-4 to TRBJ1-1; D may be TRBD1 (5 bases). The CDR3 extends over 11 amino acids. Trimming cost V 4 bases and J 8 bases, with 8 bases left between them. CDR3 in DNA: TGTGCCAGCAGTTCAGGGTTGGAAGCTTTCTTT. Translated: CASSSGLEAFF.

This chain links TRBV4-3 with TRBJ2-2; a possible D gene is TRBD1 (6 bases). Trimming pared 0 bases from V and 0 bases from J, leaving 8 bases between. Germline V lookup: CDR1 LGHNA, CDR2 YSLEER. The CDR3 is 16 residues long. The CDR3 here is CASSQDRDTNTGELFF. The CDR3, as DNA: TGCGCCAGCAGCCAAGATCGGGACACGAACACCGGGGAGCTGTTTTTT.

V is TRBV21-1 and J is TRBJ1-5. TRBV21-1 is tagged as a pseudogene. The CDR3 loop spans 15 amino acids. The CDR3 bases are TGTGCCAGCAGCTGGCAGGGACGAGGCAATCAGCCCCAGCATTTT. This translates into CASSWQGRGNQPQHF.

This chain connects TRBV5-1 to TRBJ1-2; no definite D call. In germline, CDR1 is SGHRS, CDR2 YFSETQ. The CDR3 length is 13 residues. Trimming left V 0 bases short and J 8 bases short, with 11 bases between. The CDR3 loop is CASSLDLGWGYTF. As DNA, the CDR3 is TGCGCCAGCAGCTTGGATTTAGGGTGGGGCTACACCTTC.